The T cell receptor (beta chain) under discussion was sequenced for a study of T cell responses to AZD1222 COVID-19 vaccine. Findings and caveats of the study: In a largely white British group with more females than males, clonal diversity was possibly underestimated. The study sampled repertoires only after the peak T cell response. Close to half of all spike-specific TCRs reportedly target regions of the variants that are unmutated.

The study pooled second doses at about 4 or about 12 weeks. This clone was seen only once. Its target is not known. Here immunoSEQ multiplex PCR was the method, and the copy in TCRdb shows in-frame clones only, minus some. The sample yields approximately 67,000 clones, 83% seen once. The CDR3 has 14 residues. Trimming stripped 3 bases from V and 0 bases from J, with 8 bases between. Germline-derived CDR1 and CDR2 are MGHRA and YSYEKL. The chain has TRBV4-1 and TRBJ1-1; D is undetermined. The input for sequencing was peripheral blood, taken 28 days after the second AZD1222 dose. The TCR comes from an adult who received the AZD1222 COVID-19 vaccine. Written as DNA, the CDR3 is TGCGCCAGCAGCCACAACAGCATGAACACTGAAGCTTTCTTT. The encoded protein is CASSHNSMNTEAFF.